The rows below give T cell receptor beta chains drawn from one sample of a study of molecular identifiers for immune sequencing clone quantification. A single record per CDR3 protein comes from TCRdb applying MiXCR to the PCR reads. The sample has 50,000 to 75,000 distinct CDR3 sequences, around 19% seen once. Sequenced sample: naive CD8+ T cells from blood, with Jurkat cell RNA spiked in. These receptors were collected from a human donor in good health. Some libraries in this study had Jurkat cell RNA spiked in. The CDR3 runs from the conserved cysteine through the conserved F or W. Fields, in order: clone size, D gene, J gene, V gene, CDR3 DNA, CDR3 protein. A D gene is named only where the DNA matches it firmly. The size field is filled for only some rows; it gives once, few, many or a size class.

>.|.|TRBJ2-5|TRBV12-3/TRBV12-4
TGTGCCAGCAGTCCCCCGGGGCTGCTCCGTAATACGTACTTC
CASSPPGLLRNTYF
>many|TRBD1|TRBJ2-2|TRBV7-9
TGTGCCAGCAGCCTTCCGAGGACAGGGATTGCCGGGGAGCTGTTTTTT
CASSLPRTGIAGELFF
>many|TRBD2|TRBJ2-1|TRBV19
TGTGCCAGTAGTTGGTCGGGAGGACACAATGAGCAGTTCTTC
CASSWSGGHNEQFF
>many|TRBD2|TRBJ2-1|TRBV27
TGTGCCAGCAGTCCGCCGGGACTAGCGGGATGGGGTGAGCAGTTCTTC
CASSPPGLAGWGEQFF
>few|.|TRBJ2-7|TRBV6-4
TGTGCCAGCAGCGCCGGGGCGGTAGGCTACGAGCAGTACTTC
CASSAGAVGYEQYF
>many|TRBD1|TRBJ1-5|TRBV6-6
TGTGCCAGCACCAGGGGGGCAGGGGACGATCAGCCCCAGCATTTT
CASTRGAGDDQPQHF
>many|.|TRBJ2-7|TRBV29-1
TGCAGCGTTGGCATCCAGTACGAGCAGTACTTC
CSVGIQYEQYF
>many|.|TRBJ2-7|TRBV20-1
TGCAGTGCAGCCGGGACCGCTATGTACGAGCAGTACTTC
CSAAGTAMYEQYF
>.|.|TRBJ2-2|TRBV5-1
TGCGCCAGCAACCCCCCGGTATCCGGGGAGCTGTTTTTT
CASNPPVSGELFF
>.|TRBD2|TRBJ2-1|TRBV7-8
TGTACCAGCAGCTTAGTAGTCGGTGGGAGGGCCGGTTTGAGTGAGCAGTTCTTC
CTSSLVVGGRAGLSEQFF
>many|.|TRBJ1-5|TRBV19
TGTGCCAGTAGTATTTTGGGGAATGGCAATCAGCCCCAGCATTTT
CASSILGNGNQPQHF
>many|TRBD1|TRBJ2-1|TRBV6-5
TGTGCCAGCAGTTTCCCGGGACAGGCGAGGGAGCAGTTCTTC
CASSFPGQAREQFF
>many|TRBD1|TRBJ1-4|TRBV18
TGTGCCAGCTCACCTCCAACAGGGGCGGCAACTAATGAAAAACTGTTTTTT
CASSPPTGAATNEKLFF
>many|TRBD2|TRBJ2-7|TRBV4-3
TGCGCCAGCAGCCAAGATGAGTGGGAGGGTAACTACGAGCAGTACTTC
CASSQDEWEGNYEQYF
>many|.|TRBJ2-5|TRBV6-5
TGTGCCAGCAGTAAATTCAGGGGAATTGAGACCCAGTACTTC
CASSKFRGIETQYF
>few|.|TRBJ1-2|TRBV29-1
TGCAGCATTTGGGACCCTCCGGGGGGCACCTTC
CSIWDPPGGTF
>many|TRBD2|TRBJ2-1|TRBV29-1
TGCAGCGTTGAGGAGCGGGGCTCCTACAATGAGCAGTTCTTC
CSVEERGSYNEQFF
>many|.|TRBJ2-1|TRBV11-2
TGTGCCAGCAGCCAAACTAGTGGAAGGTGGGATGAGCAGTTCTTC
CASSQTSGRWDEQFF
>.|.|TRBJ2-2|TRBV3-1
TGTGCCAGCAGCCAGTCGGAAGAGAACACCGGGGAGCTGTTTTTT
CASSQSEENTGELFF
>.|.|TRBJ2-7|TRBV12-3/TRBV12-4
TGTGCCAGCAGTCCCCTTCCGGGACGGGACTCCTACGAGCAGTACTTC
CASSPLPGRDSYEQYF
>many|.|TRBJ2-6|TRBV7-6
TGTGCCAGCAGCCCCTCCGTGGGCCCGAACGTCCTGACTTTC
CASSPSVGPNVLTF
>many|.|TRBJ2-1|TRBV24-1
TGTGCCACCAGTGCCCAGAGGCTAGACCGCTACAATGAGCAGTTCTTC
CATSAQRLDRYNEQFF
>.|.|TRBJ2-1|TRBV7-6
TGTGCCAGCAGCGTACAATCCGGGAGCTACTCCTACAATGAGCAGTTCTTC
CASSVQSGSYSYNEQFF
>.|.|TRBJ2-5|TRBV24-1
TGTGCCCCTCAGCGGCAGACCCAGTACTTC
CAPQRQTQYF
>.|.|TRBJ2-7|TRBV7-9
TGTGCCAGCAGCCAGGTCCCTGACGAGCAGTACTTC
CASSQVPDEQYF
>.|.|TRBJ2-5|TRBV5-4
TGTGCCAGCAGCTTGTATGAGACCCAGTACTTC
CASSLYETQYF